This TCR beta chain was obtained from a study of cytotoxic CD8 clonotypes in ibrutinib-treated CLL. Using immunoSEQ multiplex PCR, the repertoire was profiled, and TCRdb retains in-frame clones only, with some absent. The table has about 60,000 clones, roughly 49% seen once. Findings of the study overall: Against age-matched healthy donors, baseline clonality ran higher and tracked circulating CD8+ T-cell counts. Public clonotypes, rarely seen, contracted or held steady on treatment.

This CDR3 is built from 14 residues. CDR1 SNHLY and CDR2 FYNNEI come from the germline V gene. The junction had 3 bases not matched to a gene; V was cut back by 7 bases and J by 0 bases. To note about this clone: As yet, its antigen is unknown.

V usage is TRBV2 and J usage is TRBJ1-2; TRBD1 aligns across 9 bases. Sequenced here: PBMCs, sampled at disease progression, from a patient treated with ibrutinib. The sequence came from a human donor with chronic lymphocytic leukemia. The CDR3, as DNA: TGTGCCAGCATAAGACAGGGGGCTAACTATGGCTACACCTTC. Translation: CASIRQGANYGYTF. Using reference TRBV2 and TRBJ1-2 for the parts outside the CDR3, the full variable domain is EPEVTQTPSHQVTQMGQEVILRCVPISNHLYFYWYRQILGQKVEFLVSFYNNEISEKSEIFDDQFSVERPDGSNFTLKIRSTKLEDSAMYFCASIRQGANYGYTFGSGTRLTVV.